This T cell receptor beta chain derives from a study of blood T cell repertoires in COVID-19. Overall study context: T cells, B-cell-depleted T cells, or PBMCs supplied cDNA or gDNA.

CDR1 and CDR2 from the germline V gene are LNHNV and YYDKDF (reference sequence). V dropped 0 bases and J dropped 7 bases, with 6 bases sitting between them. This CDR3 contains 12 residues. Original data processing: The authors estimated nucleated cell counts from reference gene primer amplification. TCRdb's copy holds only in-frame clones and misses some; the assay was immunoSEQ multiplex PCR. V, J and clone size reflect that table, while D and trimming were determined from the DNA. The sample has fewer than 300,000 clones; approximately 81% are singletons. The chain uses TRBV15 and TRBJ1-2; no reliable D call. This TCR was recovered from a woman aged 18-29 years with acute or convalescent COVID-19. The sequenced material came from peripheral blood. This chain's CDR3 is CATSRDRSGYTF. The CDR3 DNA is TGTGCCACCAGCAGAGATCGTTCTGGCTACACCTTC.